A selection of T cell receptor beta chains follows, all from one sample in a study of patients and donors after allogeneic stem cell transplantation. Via MiXCR, TCRdb re-called the RT-PCR reads, giving one row per CDR3 protein. The data show roughly 250,000 distinct CDR3 sequences, with roughly 15% seen just once and roughly 12% held by the top ten. The specimen sequenced was blood, either unsorted or a sorted T cell fraction (not recorded which). Every receptor here comes from a human donor who was either an allogeneic HSCT recipient or a stem cell or donor lymphocyte infusion donor (not recorded which). It is not recorded whose cells these are; they may come from a transplant donor. The CDR3 runs from the conserved cysteine through the conserved F or W. The D gene is left open where the match is weak. Not every row has a clone size; where given, it reads once, few, many or a size class.

D	V	size	J	CDR3	DNA
-	TRBV11-1	-	TRBJ2-5	CASSLTASSEGSRETQYF	TGTGCCAGCAGCTTAACGGCCTCGTCTGAAGGGTCCCGAGAGACCCAGTACTTC
-	TRBV12-3/TRBV12-4	-	TRBJ1-3	CASSLYPNQRNRGNTIYF	TGTGCCAGCAGTTTATACCCTAATCAACGAAACCGTGGAAACACCATATATTTT
TRBD2	TRBV24-1	few	TRBJ2-1	CATSRTSGSPGNEQFF	TGTGCCACCAGTAGGACTAGCGGGAGTCCGGGCAATGAGCAGTTCTTC
TRBD1	TRBV3-1	-	TRBJ1-2	CASSQGSRDRIYGYTF	TGTGCCAGCAGCCAAGGTTCCCGGGACAGGATCTATGGCTACACCTTC
TRBD2	TRBV20-1	many	TRBJ2-7	CSARDGTSGRSEQYF	TGCAGTGCTAGAGATGGAACTAGCGGAAGGAGCGAGCAGTACTTC
-	TRBV12-3/TRBV12-4	many	TRBJ1-1	CASSFDLGQTNTEAFF	TGTGCCAGCAGTTTTGATTTAGGACAGACGAACACTGAAGCTTTCTTT
TRBD2	TRBV5-1	many	TRBJ2-1	CASSLGASGKAGEQFF	TGCGCCAGCAGCTTGGGGGCTAGCGGGAAGGCGGGGGAGCAGTTCTTC
-	TRBV4-1	-	TRBJ2-6	CASSQVITAAFSGANVLTF	TGCGCCAGCAGCCAGGTTATAACGGCTGCCTTCTCTGGGGCCAACGTCCTGACTTTC
TRBD2	TRBV11-2	-	TRBJ2-7	CASSLVRGGPPEQYF	TGTGCCAGCAGCTTAGTACGGGGGGGGCCCCCCGAGCAGTACTTC
TRBD2	TRBV20-1	-	TRBJ2-1	CSARGASSGYNEQFF	TGCAGTGCTAGAGGAGCGTCTAGCGGATACAATGAGCAGTTCTTC
TRBD1	TRBV11-2	few	TRBJ2-1	CASSLDWQGAREQFF	TGTGCCAGCAGCTTAGATTGGCAGGGGGCAAGGGAGCAGTTCTTC
-	TRBV21-1	-	TRBJ1-5	CASSRPDSTNQPQHF	TGTGCCAGCAGCAGACCCGACAGCACCAATCAGCCCCAGCATTTT
-	TRBV11-2	many	TRBJ1-2	CASSPDPQGRGYTF	TGTGCCAGCAGCCCCGACCCACAGGGACGCGGCTACACCTTC
TRBD2	TRBV25-1	-	TRBJ2-7	CASSVGSVLAGGFGYEQYF	TGTGCCAGCAGTGTAGGATCCGTACTAGCGGGAGGTTTCGGGTACGAGCAGTACTTC
TRBD2	TRBV7-7	many	TRBJ2-5	CASSSYPGLAGDYQETQYF	TGTGCCAGCAGCTCATATCCGGGACTAGCGGGAGACTACCAAGAGACCCAGTACTTC
TRBD1	TRBV5-1	many	TRBJ1-4	CASSLGDRMNEKLFF	TGCGCCAGCAGCTTGGGGGACAGAATGAATGAAAAACTGTTTTTT
-	TRBV19	-	TRBJ1-5	CASSINPGDQPQHF	TGTGCCAGTAGTATAAACCCTGGCGATCAGCCCCAGCATTTT
-	TRBV6-5	few	TRBJ1-1	CASSYDPRGPNTEAFF	TGTGCCAGCAGTTACGACCCCAGGGGCCCGAACACTGAAGCTTTCTTT
-	TRBV19	few	TRBJ1-5	CASSVTGPTTQPQHF	TGTGCCAGTAGTGTCACCGGGCCAACGACCCAGCCCCAGCATTTT
TRBD2	TRBV2	-	TRBJ2-5	CASSEGLAGALETQYF	TGTGCCAGCAGTGAAGGACTAGCGGGGGCTCTAGAGACCCAGTACTTC
TRBD1	TRBV9	-	TRBJ1-2	CASSLDRATYGYTF	TGTGCCAGCAGCCTCGACAGGGCGACCTATGGCTACACCTTC
TRBD1	TRBV11-2	many	TRBJ1-4	CASSSPTGGYEKLFF	TGTGCCAGCAGCTCCCCGACAGGGGGATATGAAAAACTGTTTTTT
TRBD1	TRBV5-1	-	TRBJ1-4	CASSRSGTDNEKLFF	TGCGCCAGCAGCCGTTCCGGGACAGATAATGAAAAACTGTTTTTT
-	TRBV20-1	few	TRBJ2-3	CSEGLLDTQYF	TGCAGTGAAGGGTTGTTGGATACGCAGTATTTT
TRBD1	TRBV20-1	few	TRBJ2-7	CSARSDRGSEQYF	TGCAGTGCTAGAAGCGACAGGGGGTCAGAGCAGTACTTC
TRBD2	TRBV5-1	-	TRBJ2-7	CARSVGGSYEQYF	TGCGCCAGGAGTGTGGGGGGGTCCTACGAGCAGTACTTC
TRBD1	TRBV12-3/TRBV12-4	-	TRBJ1-5	CASREAGTGGNQPHHF	TGTGCCAGCAGGGAGGCCGGGACAGGGGGCAATCAGCCCCATCATTTT
-	TRBV12-3/TRBV12-4	many	TRBJ2-3	CASSGLIGTDTQYF	TGTGCCAGCAGTGGTTTGATCGGCACAGATACGCAGTATTTT
TRBD1	TRBV5-5	many	TRBJ1-1	CASSLGQGRGNTEAFF	TGTGCCAGCAGCTTGGGACAGGGGAGAGGGAACACTGAAGCTTTCTTT
TRBD2	TRBV11-2	many	TRBJ2-3	CASSSGPGGTDTQYF	TGTGCCAGCAGCTCGGGCCCGGGGGGGACAGATACGCAGTATTTT
-	TRBV10-3	many	TRBJ2-2	CATRDTLIGELFF	TGTGCCACCAGGGACACTTTGATCGGGGAGCTGTTTTTT
TRBD1	TRBV15	-	TRBJ2-5	CATAGTGAGGETQYF	TGTGCCACCGCTGGGACAGGGGCCGGGGGGGAGACCCAGTACTTC
-	TRBV5-1	-	TRBJ2-2	CASMSLSSSNGELFF	TGCGCCAGCATGTCCCTCAGTTCTTCCAACGGGGAGCTGTTTTTT
-	TRBV20-1	few	TRBJ1-1	CSARAGAMNTEAFF	TGCAGTGCTAGGGCCGGGGCCATGAACACTGAAGCTTTCTTT
TRBD1	TRBV5-1	-	TRBJ2-3	CASSLKGPSGGDTQYF	TGCGCCAGCAGCTTGAAGGGACCCTCAGGGGGAGATACGCAGTATTTT
TRBD2	TRBV5-4	-	TRBJ2-5	CASSWVLAGARETQYF	TGTGCCAGCAGCTGGGTACTAGCGGGGGCCCGAGAGACCCAGTACTTC
-	TRBV3-1	many	TRBJ1-1	CASSRGTEAFF	TGTGCCAGCAGCCGGGGGACTGAAGCTTTCTTT
-	TRBV27	-	TRBJ2-3	CASSLWRTDTQYF	TGTGCCAGCAGTTTGTGGCGCACAGATACGCAGTATTTT
-	TRBV20-1	-	TRBJ2-5	CSANGHMETQYF	TGCAGTGCTAATGGACATATGGAGACCCAGTACTTC
TRBD1	TRBV9	few	TRBJ1-2	CASSTQDRGPGRYGYTF	TGTGCCAGCAGCACCCAGGACAGGGGCCCCGGGAGATATGGCTACACCTTC
TRBD2	TRBV12-3/TRBV12-4	-	TRBJ2-3	CASRRWGGTDTQYF	TGTGCCAGCAGGAGATGGGGGGGGACAGATACGCAGTATTTT
TRBD2	TRBV5-5	few	TRBJ2-5	CASSLSLASGSSGETQYF	TGTGCCAGCAGCTTGTCCTTGGCTAGCGGGAGTTCAGGAGAGACCCAGTACTTC
-	TRBV5-1	few	TRBJ1-1	CASRVGAGTEAFF	TGCGCCAGCAGGGTGGGGGCGGGGACTGAAGCTTTCTTT
-	TRBV30	-	TRBJ1-3	CAWSYPRDSGNTIYF	TGTGCCTGGAGTTATCCCCGAGACTCTGGAAACACCATATATTTT
-	TRBV24-1	-	TRBJ2-3	CATGNDVGTDTQYF	TGTGCCACCGGGAACGATGTTGGCACAGATACGCAGTATTTT
TRBD2	TRBV6-1	-	TRBJ2-1	CASTTKTSGTYNEQFF	TGTGCCAGCACCACAAAAACTAGCGGTACCTACAATGAGCAGTTCTTC
TRBD2	TRBV11-2	few	TRBJ2-3	CASSLGAGPITDTQYF	TGTGCCAGCAGCTTAGGAGCGGGGCCTATCACAGATACGCAGTATTTT
-	TRBV5-4	few	TRBJ2-3	CASSLAGPGDTQYF	TGTGCCAGCAGCTTGGCAGGACCTGGTGATACGCAGTATTTT
-	TRBV2	-	TRBJ1-2	CASRPQTTNYGYTF	TGTGCCAGCCGGCCGCAGACTACTAACTATGGCTACACCTTC
-	TRBV7-3	-	TRBJ2-2	CASSTPRASGTGELFF	TGTGCCAGCAGCACCCCGCGAGCCTCTGGGACCGGGGAGCTGTTTTTT
-	TRBV27	-	TRBJ1-2	CASSLSAGAGYTF	TGTGCCAGCAGTTTATCTGCGGGTGCTGGCTACACCTTC
TRBD2	TRBV4-1	-	TRBJ2-1	CASSQVASGRVSYNEQFF	TGCGCCAGCAGCCAAGTGGCTAGCGGGAGGGTCTCCTACAATGAGCAGTTCTTC
-	TRBV18	few	TRBJ1-2	CASSPTPLGGYTF	TGTGCCAGCTCACCAACTCCCCTCGGTGGCTACACCTTC
TRBD2	TRBV9	-	TRBJ2-5	CASNPRGGKETQYF	TGTGCCAGCAACCCGAGGGGAGGGAAAGAGACCCAGTACTTC
-	TRBV6-2/TRBV6-3	many	TRBJ2-7	CASSGTNSYEQYF	TGTGCCAGCAGTGGGACAAACTCCTACGAGCAGTACTTC
TRBD1	TRBV5-5	many	TRBJ2-1	CASSLFPDRGTGEQFF	TGTGCCAGCAGCTTGTTTCCGGACAGGGGGACGGGCGAGCAGTTCTTC
-	TRBV20-1	many	TRBJ2-2	CSATLPTDANTGELFF	TGCAGTGCAACGCTGCCGACGGACGCGAACACCGGGGAGCTGTTTTTT
-	TRBV7-3	many	TRBJ1-2	CASSPTPGRENGYTF	TGTGCCAGCAGCCCAACCCCCGGGAGGGAGAATGGCTACACCTTC
TRBD1	TRBV18	few	TRBJ2-5	CASSPDRGPRETQYF	TGTGCCAGCTCACCGGACAGGGGGCCCCGGGAGACCCAGTACTTC